This TCR beta chain was sequenced during a study of T-cell reconstitution after alpha-beta-depleted transplantation in children. General observations from the study: Expanded clones from the graft, numbering several hundred, reportedly supplied alpha-beta T cells about two months after transplant.

Trimming cost V 4 bases and J 1 base, with 13 bases left between them. CDR1 is SGHVS and CDR2 is FNYEAQ in the germline V gene. This CDR3 comprises 15 residues. Unique molecular identifiers tagged the TCRbeta library. TCRdb used MiXCR to reprocess the PCR reads, holding one entry per CDR3 protein. The table shows about 140,000 distinct CDR3 sequences, with 8.8% occurring only once. This clonotype has at least ten counts. Its specificity is unknown. This receptor was identified in a female patient younger than 10 who had a stem cell transplant for congenital amegakaryocytic thrombocytopenia, so the T cells may come from the graft donor. The rearrangement joins TRBV7-6 to TRBJ2-5, with a tentative D call TRBD1 (7 bases). The specimen was PBMCs, mostly from graft donor cells, collected 180 days after TCRalphabeta/CD19-depleted stem cell transplant. The DNA for the CDR3 is TGTGCCAGCAGCTCGAGCAGGGGGGTCCAAGAGACCCAGTACTTC. Its translation is CASSSSRGVQETQYF.